A single sample gave rise to the 2 T cell receptor beta chains below, sequenced in a study of blood T cell repertoires in COVID-19. Libraries were prepared by immunoSEQ multiplex PCR; TCRdb keeps only in-frame clonotypes and omits some of them. The sample carries 140,000 or so clones, around 80% recorded once. Sequenced input: peripheral blood. Every receptor here comes from a woman in her sixties with acute or convalescent COVID-19.

The chain couples TRBV19 to TRBJ2-7; 14 bases agree with TRBD2. This CDR3 region has 17 residues. Per the germline V gene, CDR1 is LNHDA and CDR2 is SQIVND (reference sequence). Trimming cost V 1 base and J 4 bases; bases outside gene matches: 6. The CDR3 bases are TGTGCCAGTAGTATAGCTGCCGGGACTAGCGGGAGTTACGAGCAGTACTTC. Translation: CASSIAAGTSGSYEQYF.

J is TRBJ1-1 and V is TRBV28, with D possibly TRBD1 on 6 matching bases. This CDR3 is built from 16 residues. Trimming pared 2 bases from V and 0 bases from J, leaving 13 bases between. The V gene's germline CDR1 is MDHEN and CDR2 SYDVKM. The CDR3: CASSLQGRGMNTEAFF. The CDR3 DNA follows: TGTGCCAGCAGTTTACAGGGGAGAGGGATGAACACTGAAGCTTTCTTT. Full variable domain (missing parts from reference TRBV28 and TRBJ1-1): DVKVTQSSRYLVKRTGEKVFLECVQDMDHENMFWYRQDPGLGLRLIYFSYDVKMKEKGDIPEGYSVSREKKERFSLILESASTNQTSMYLCASSLQGRGMNTEAFFGQGTRLTVV.